Sequencing of this T cell receptor (beta chain) was carried out in a study of blood T cell repertoires in COVID-19. Germline loops: CDR1 MNHEY, CDR2 SVGAGI. This CDR3 contains 15 residues. V lost 4 bases to trimming and J lost 3 bases, with 13 bases between them. The repertoire was sequenced with immunoSEQ multiplex PCR; TCRdb's copy has only in-frame clones and lacks some. The sample has roughly 220,000 clones, over 75% seen once. V is TRBV6-5 and J is TRBJ1-5; possibly TRBD1 for D (5 bases). This TCR derives from a woman younger than 35 in a cohort exposed to, infected with or recovered from COVID-19 (not recorded which). The sample taken for sequencing was PBMCs or T cells enriched from blood (not recorded which). The CDR3 DNA sequence: TGTGCCAGCAGTTCAGGAGGGGCTACCAATCAGCCCCAGCATTTT. Its translation is CASSSGGATNQPQHF.